The rows below give T cell receptor beta chains drawn from one sample of a study of vaccination and CD4 T cells after COVID-19. One entry per CDR3 protein, called by TCRdb with MiXCR from the PCR reads. This repertoire shows under 25,000 distinct CDR3 sequences, around 45% found once; its top ten account for 3%. Antigen specificity for these receptors is unknown. The specimen was CD4+ T cells from blood, cultured in vitro, collected after SARS-CoV-2 vaccination. The receptors were sampled from a human donor who had recovered from COVID-19. CDR3s include the opening cysteine and the closing phenylalanine or tryptophan. A D gene is named only where the DNA matches it firmly. Some rows have no size entry. The others give once, few or many, or a class for an expanded clone.

CDR3aa,CDR3nt,v_gene,j_gene,abundance,d_gene
CASRSDYGYTF,TGTGCCAGCAGATCAGACTATGGCTACACCTTC,TRBV6-2/TRBV6-3,TRBJ1-2,NA,NA
CASRPYPGSYGYTF,TGTGCCAGCAGGCCGTACCCCGGGAGCTATGGCTACACCTTC,TRBV27,TRBJ1-2,NA,NA
CASSLALGTAHSPLHF,TGTGCCAGCAGCTTGGCGTTAGGGACTGCGCATTCACCCCTCCACTTT,TRBV11-3,TRBJ1-6,NA,NA
CASSLMAGGFYEQYF,TGTGCCAGCAGCTTGATGGCGGGGGGTTTCTACGAGCAGTACTTC,TRBV5-4,TRBJ2-7,few,TRBD2
CASSPRREGNQPQHF,TGTGCCAGCAGTCCTCGCAGGGAGGGCAATCAGCCCCAGCATTTT,TRBV6-1,TRBJ1-5,few,NA
CASSSPGQALRETQYF,TGTGCCAGCAGTTCCCCGGGACAGGCTTTGAGGGAGACCCAGTACTTC,TRBV28,TRBJ2-5,once,TRBD1
CASRLSGRAYNEQFF,TGTGCCAGTAGACTTAGCGGGAGGGCCTACAATGAGCAGTTCTTC,TRBV19,TRBJ2-1,few,TRBD2
CASSPTLGRANTEAFF,TGTGCCAGCTCACCTACTCTGGGACGGGCTAACACTGAAGCTTTCTTT,TRBV18,TRBJ1-1,NA,NA
CSAGLRRGLTNTEAFF,TGCAGTGCTGGACTACGAAGAGGTCTTACGAACACTGAAGCTTTCTTT,TRBV20-1,TRBJ1-1,NA,NA
CSASPRHWNTEAFF,TGCAGTGCTAGCCCACGACACTGGAACACTGAAGCTTTCTTT,TRBV20-1,TRBJ1-1,NA,NA
CASSLDASTEAFF,TGTGCCAGCAGCTTAGATGCGTCCACTGAAGCTTTCTTT,TRBV7-7,TRBJ1-1,NA,NA
CSALPTSGASYNEQFF,TGCAGTGCTTTACCGACTAGCGGCGCCTCCTACAATGAGCAGTTCTTC,TRBV20-1,TRBJ2-1,NA,TRBD2
CASSPPGNYGYTF,TGTGCCAGCTCACCGCCAGGGAACTATGGCTACACCTTC,TRBV18,TRBJ1-2,NA,NA
CSARGARGGRSDTQYF,TGCAGTGCTAGGGGCGCGCGGGGGGGCAGGTCAGATACGCAGTATTTT,TRBV20-1,TRBJ2-3,few,TRBD2
CASSLNSKARGPLSNQPQHF,TGTGCCAGCAGTTTGAATTCGAAGGCGCGAGGCCCCCTTAGCAATCAGCCCCAGCATTTT,TRBV28,TRBJ1-5,NA,NA
CASRNPRGNYEQYF,TGTGCCAGCAGGAACCCGAGGGGGAACTACGAGCAGTACTTC,TRBV11-2,TRBJ2-7,NA,NA
CASSLDRNTEAFF,TGTGCCAGCAGCCTCGACAGAAACACTGAAGCTTTCTTT,TRBV7-7,TRBJ1-1,few,NA
CASSHGEQFF,TGTGCCAGCAGCCATGGAGAGCAGTTCTTC,TRBV7-2,TRBJ2-1,few,NA
CASSAGTKNTEAYF,TGTGCCAGCAGCGCAGGGACAAAGAACACTGAAGCTTATTTT,TRBV7-9,TRBJ1-1,NA,NA
CSASKPGIEAFF,TGCAGTGCTAGTAAGCCCGGGATTGAAGCTTTCTTT,TRBV20-1,TRBJ1-1,few,NA
CASSYSGRLTNYGYTF,TGTGCCAGCAGTTACTCGGGACGGCTAACTAACTATGGCTACACCTTC,TRBV6-2/TRBV6-3,TRBJ1-2,NA,NA
CASSTMAGGTDTQYF,TGTGCCAGCAGTACGATGGCGGGGGGCACAGATACGCAGTATTTT,TRBV6-1,TRBJ2-3,few,TRBD2
CASSPGGWNTGELFF,TGTGCCAGCAGCCCCGGAGGGTGGAACACCGGGGAGCTGTTTTTT,TRBV7-2,TRBJ2-2,NA,NA
CASSRTSGRSLGELFF,TGTGCCAGCAGTCGAACAAGCGGGCGGTCTCTCGGGGAGCTGTTTTTT,TRBV27,TRBJ2-2,few,NA
CASSWGRQETSYEQYF,TGTGCCAGTAGCTGGGGTAGACAGGAGACCTCCTACGAGCAGTACTTC,TRBV19,TRBJ2-7,NA,NA